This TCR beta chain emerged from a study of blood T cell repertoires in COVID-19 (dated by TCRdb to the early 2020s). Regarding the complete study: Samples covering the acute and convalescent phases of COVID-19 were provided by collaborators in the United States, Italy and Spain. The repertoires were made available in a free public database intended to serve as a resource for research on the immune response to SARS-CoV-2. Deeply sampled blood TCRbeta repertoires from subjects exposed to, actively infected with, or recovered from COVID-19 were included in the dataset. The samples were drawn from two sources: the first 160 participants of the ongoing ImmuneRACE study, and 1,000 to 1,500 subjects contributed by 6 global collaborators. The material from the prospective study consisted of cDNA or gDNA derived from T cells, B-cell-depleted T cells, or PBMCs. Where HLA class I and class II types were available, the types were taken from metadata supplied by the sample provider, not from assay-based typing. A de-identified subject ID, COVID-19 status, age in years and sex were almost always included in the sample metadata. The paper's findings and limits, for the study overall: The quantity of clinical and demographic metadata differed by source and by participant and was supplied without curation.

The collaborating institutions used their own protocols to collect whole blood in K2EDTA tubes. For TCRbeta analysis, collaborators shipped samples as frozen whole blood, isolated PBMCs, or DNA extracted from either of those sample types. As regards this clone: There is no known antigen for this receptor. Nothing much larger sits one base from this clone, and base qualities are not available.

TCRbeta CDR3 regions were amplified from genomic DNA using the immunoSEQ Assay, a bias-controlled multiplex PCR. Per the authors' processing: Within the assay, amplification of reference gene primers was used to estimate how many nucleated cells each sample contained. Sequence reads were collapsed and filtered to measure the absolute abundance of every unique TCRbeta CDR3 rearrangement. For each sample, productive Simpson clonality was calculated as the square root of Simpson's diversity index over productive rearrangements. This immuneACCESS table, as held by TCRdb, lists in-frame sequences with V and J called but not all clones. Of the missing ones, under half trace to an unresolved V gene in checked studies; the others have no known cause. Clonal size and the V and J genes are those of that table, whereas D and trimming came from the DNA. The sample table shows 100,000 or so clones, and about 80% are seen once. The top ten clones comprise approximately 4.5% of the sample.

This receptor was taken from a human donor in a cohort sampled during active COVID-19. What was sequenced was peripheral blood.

The nucleotide sequence is given as TGTGCCAGCAGCTTAGGGTTAGCGGGGGGGCCATTGCAGTTCTTC. The translation is CASSLGLAGGPLQFF. The chain links TRBV7-8 with TRBJ2-1; 11 of the junction bases match TRBD2. The CDR3 numbers 15 residues from cysteine through phenylalanine. The entry retains the CDR3 DNA only, 45 bases that are in frame from base 1. CDR1 and CDR2 are drawn from the germline V gene: SGHVS, FQNEAQ. Trimming takes 1 base off V and 12 bases off J; junction bases not matched to a gene: 8.